The text below deals with one TCR beta chain. Its specificity is unknown. Vbeta (60) and Jbeta (13) primers were used in the PCR. Clones were read by immunoSEQ multiplex PCR, and TCRdb kept only the in-frame ones, dropping some. The repertoire consists of about 200,000 clones, with 70% to 85% occurring once and the leading ten covering around 3.9%. These data come from a study of cytomegalovirus exposure and HLA in healthy donors. The study, taken as a whole, reports: The productive fraction for most TCR beta V segments was about 90% or about 30% in an earlier analysis.

Samples came from healthy bone marrow donors. The CDR3 loop spans 15 amino acids. Germline V gene lookup returns CDR1 SGHRS and CDR2 YFSETQ. V lost 2 bases and J lost 5; bases outside the gene matches: 7. Sequenced: PBMCs. The rearrangement joins TRBV5-1 to TRBJ2-5; TRBD2 matches at 9 bases. The TCR sequence derives from a male donor in good health and CMV-seronegative. The CDR3 DNA sequence: TGCGCCAGCAGCTTTCTTAGCGGGAGTGGGGAGACCCAGTACTTC. Protein product: CASSFLSGSGETQYF.